This record looks at one T cell receptor beta chain sequence and its context. Antigen specificity is unknown. TCRdb used MiXCR to reprocess the 5' RACE reads, holding one entry per CDR3 protein. The sample yields some 490,000 distinct CDR3 sequences, roughly 20% seen once. The record originates from a study of T-cell memory formation after mild COVID-19. Background on the study: The two donors had largely donor-specific TCR clusters.

The V gene's germline CDR1 is SGHVS and CDR2 FNYEAQ. Between the trimmed V and J ends, which lost 2 bases and 1 base, there was a span of 13 bases. The CDR3 runs 16 residues. Regarding the study as a whole: Pre-infection memory harbored some responding clones, suggesting cross-reactive memory joined. Contracting CD4+ clones lay largely in CM and EM, with CD8+ ones residing in EMRA. The study found balanced CD4/CD8 in clones contracting day 15 to 85 and a CD4+ lean in later expanders.

The V call is TRBV7-6, the J call TRBJ2-3; D is perhaps TRBD1 (6 bases). The material sequenced was PBMCs or a T cell subset sorted from them (not recorded which). This TCR was sampled from an adult woman who had mild COVID-19 (a few samples of this study predate the infection). Cell type and time point are not known. CDR3 in amino acids: CASSLNPGERTDTQYF. The CDR3 nucleotides are TGTGCCAGCAGCTTAAATCCAGGGGAGCGCACAGATACGCAGTATTTT.